The 26 T cell receptor beta chains listed next were all sequenced from one sample in a study of patients and donors after allogeneic stem cell transplantation. TCRdb reanalysed the RT-PCR reads using MiXCR and keeps one entry per CDR3 protein. The sample gives roughly 960,000 distinct CDR3 sequences, approximately 19% of which show up once; 6% is in the top ten. Specimen: blood, either unsorted or a sorted T cell fraction (not recorded which). These TCRs come from a human donor who was either an allogeneic HSCT recipient or a stem cell or donor lymphocyte infusion donor (not recorded which). It is not recorded whose cells these are; they may come from a transplant donor.

The chain uses TRBV11-2 and TRBJ2-3; D possibly matches TRBD1 or TRBD2 (5 bases each). In germline, CDR1 is SGHAT, CDR2 FQNNGV. V was clipped by 5 bases and J by 0 bases, with 12 bases between them. CDR3 size: 15 residues. CDR3 DNA sequence: TGTGCCAGCAGCCGGCAGTGGGGGAGCACAGATACGCAGTATTTT. This encodes CASSRQWGSTDTQYF.

V is TRBV24-1 and J is TRBJ2-7, with 10 bases matching TRBD1. The V gene end was trimmed by 5 bases and the J gene end by 3 bases; junction bases not matched to a gene: 12. Germline assignment: CDR1 KGHDR and CDR2 SFDVKD. There are 17 residues in the CDR3. The CDR3 DNA follows: TGTGCCACCAGTGGGCCGGGACAGGGGCTGTACGGCTACGAGCAGTACTTC. It codes for CATSGPGQGLYGYEQYF.

This chain links TRBV4-2 with TRBJ2-1; D gene uncertain. Trimming cost V 1 base and J 4 bases, with 14 bases left between them. Germline V gene lookup returns CDR1 LGHNA and CDR2 YNFKEQ. CDR3 size: 16 residues. The CDR3 loop reads CASSQVTPGWYNEQFF. The CDR3 nucleotides are TGTGCCAGCAGCCAAGTTACACCCGGGTGGTACAATGAGCAGTTCTTC.

This chain uses TRBV3-1 with TRBJ2-5; D is unresolved. V lost 2 bases and J lost 1, with 14 bases in between. The CDR3 runs to 16 residues. CDR1 is LGHDT and CDR2 is YNNKEL in the germline V gene (reference sequence). The CDR3 loop reads CASSQSASIPQETQYF. CDR3 nucleotides: TGTGCCAGCAGCCAATCCGCCTCCATTCCCCAAGAGACCCAGTACTTC.

This clonotype has more than one count but fewer than ten. V and J are TRBV24-1 and TRBJ2-2; the D call may be TRBD1 or TRBD2 (5 bases each). Germline CDR1 and CDR2: KGHDR and SFDVKD. V lost 4 bases and J lost 4, with 15 bases in between. This CDR3 has 16 residues. The CDR3 sequence: CATSDSGTGGTGELFF. The CDR3 DNA is TGTGCCACCAGTGACTCCGGGACGGGTGGCACCGGGGAGCTGTTTTTT.

The V call is TRBV7-9, the J call TRBJ1-3; D is undetermined. The length of the CDR3 is 16 residues. V dropped 7 bases and J dropped 2 bases, with 18 bases sitting between them. In germline, CDR1 is SEHNR, CDR2 FQNEAQ (reference sequence). The CDR3 here is CASTKSGTKPGNTIYF. CDR3 coding DNA: TGTGCCAGCACCAAGTCGGGCACCAAACCTGGAAACACCATATATTTT. The whole variable domain, filled in from reference TRBV7-9 and TRBJ1-3, reads DTGVSQNPRHKITKRGQNVTFRCDPISEHNRLYWYRQTLGQGPEFLTYFQNEAQLEKSRLLSDRFSAERPKGSFSTLEIQRTEQGDSAMYLCASTKSGTKPGNTIYFGEGSWLTVV.

Here the CDR3 DNA reads TGTGCCAGCTCACCCCTACCGACCAGGGACACGCAGTATTTT. It encodes CASSPLPTRDTQYF. The chain links TRBV18 to TRBJ2-3; D possibly uses TRBD1 or TRBD2 (5 bases each). The V and J ends lost 3 bases and 9 bases respectively, with 16 bases between them. Germline CDR1 KGHSH, CDR2 LQKENI. CDR3 length: 14 residues.

V gene TRBV5-1 combines with J gene TRBJ2-5, with TRBD1 matching over 8 bases. Germline V gene lookup returns CDR1 SGHRS and CDR2 YFSETQ. The trim removed 0 bases at V and 4 bases at J, leaving 8 bases unmatched. The CDR3 is made up of 16 amino acids. The CDR3 nucleotides read TGCGCCAGCAGCTTGGGGTGGACAGGGCGAGGAGAGACCCAGTACTTC. Protein product: CASSLGWTGRGETQYF.

This clonotype was seen ten or more times. This chain uses TRBV10-3 with TRBJ1-4; D not resolved. CDR1 and CDR2 (germline): ENHRY, SYGVKD. This CDR3 is built from 14 residues. The V end was cut by 3 bases, the J end by 15 bases, with 20 bases between. CDR3 nucleotides: TGTGCCATCAGTGATTACGGGCCTCCCCGTGGGGTGTTTTTT. This gives the protein CAISDYGPPRGVFF.

The J gene is TRBJ2-7, the V gene TRBV5-1, with 8 bases fitting TRBD1. The V gene's germline CDR1 is SGHRS and CDR2 YFSETQ. The CDR3 extends over 15 amino acids. V shed 2 bases, J shed 5 bases, and the junction held 9 bases outside the gene matches. The CDR3 nucleotides are TGCGCCAGCAGCTTAGGGACAGGCTTTTTTAACGAGCAGTACTTC. As protein: CASSLGTGFFNEQYF.

In this sample, this clonotype turned up a few times. This chain joins TRBV3-1 and TRBJ2-5, with D maybe TRBD1 (5 bases). V was shortened by 2 bases and J by 5 bases, with 15 bases between the two germline ends. The germline V gene encodes CDR1 LGHDT and CDR2 YNNKEL (reference sequence). CDR3 length: 15 amino acids. The CDR3 region has the DNA TGTGCCAGCAGCCAACGGACGACAGTTTCGGAGACCCAGTACTTC. Translated, it gives CASSQRTTVSETQYF.

The CDR3 bases are TGCAGTGCTGTGAGCGACCAAGAGACCCAGTACTTC. Translation: CSAVSDQETQYF. The chain couples TRBV20-1 to TRBJ2-5; D is undetermined. The germline V gene has CDR1 DFQATT and CDR2 SNEGSKA (reference sequence). This CDR3 has 12 amino acids. Trimming removed 5 bases from V and 0 bases from J, with 7 bases in between.

The V gene is TRBV20-1, the J gene TRBJ1-5; 7 bases fit TRBD1. The V gene's germline CDR1 is DFQATT and CDR2 SNEGSKA (reference sequence). V lost 6 bases, J lost 3 bases, and 11 bases stayed unmatched. The CDR3 is 15 residues long. CDR3 region: CSAESVRGPNQPQHF. The CDR3 DNA is TGCAGTGCGGAGTCTGTAAGGGGGCCCAATCAGCCCCAGCATTTT.

This clonotype was detected only a few times. J is TRBJ1-1 and V is TRBV9, with D hard to call. Trimming removed 3 bases at V and 5 bases at J, with 17 bases between. The CDR3 length is 15 residues. Germline loops: CDR1 SGDLS, CDR2 YYNGEE. CDR3 nucleotide sequence: TGTGCCAGCAGCGAGAGATCAGACTGGGCTACTGAAGCTTTCTTT. Translating gives CASSERSDWATEAFF.

This clonotype was detected a few times. V usage is TRBV5-1 and J usage is TRBJ1-2, with TRBD1 as a possible D gene (6 bases). Germline V gene lookup returns CDR1 SGHRS and CDR2 YFSETQ. The V end was cut by 4 bases, the J end by 1 base, with 8 bases between. The CDR3 runs 13 residues. CDR3: CASSKDSNYGYTF. CDR3 DNA sequence: TGCGCCAGCAGCAAGGACAGTAACTATGGCTACACCTTC.

There are a few counts of this clonotype. This sequence joins TRBV7-9 and TRBJ2-7; D unclear. Trimming took off 1 base at V and 0 bases at J, with 10 bases between the two ends. The CDR3 has 15 residues. CDR1 SEHNR and CDR2 FQNEAQ come from the germline V gene (reference sequence). The CDR3 DNA follows: TGTGCCAGCAGCTTAGGAGAGGTCCACTCCTACGAGCAGTACTTC. This gives the protein CASSLGEVHSYEQYF.

This clonotype was detected a few times. The chain uses TRBV24-1 and TRBJ2-2; D call uncertain. Germline V lookup: CDR1 KGHDR, CDR2 SFDVKD. There are 15 residues in the CDR3. V was shortened by 7 bases and J by 5 bases, with 16 bases between the two germline ends. CDR3: CATRPGPVETGELFF. Written as DNA, the CDR3 is TGTGCCACCAGGCCCGGACCCGTGGAGACCGGGGAGCTGTTTTTT.

This clonotype was counted ten times or more. V and J are TRBV6-5 and TRBJ1-1; the D is unclear. Germline V gene sequence: CDR1 MNHEY, CDR2 SVGAGI. The V and J ends lost 2 bases and 3 bases respectively, with 13 bases between them. The CDR3 contains 15 residues. DNA of the CDR3: TGTGCCAGCAGTTACCTCGGGCGAACTGACACTGAAGCTTTCTTT. Translated, it gives CASSYLGRTDTEAFF.

This clonotype was picked up many times. The junction differs from germline at one of its ends, possibly a read error. The chain couples TRBV5-1 to TRBJ2-3; 8 bases are a match to TRBD2. The CDR3 extends over 14 amino acids. Germline CDR1 and CDR2: SGHRS and YFSETQ. CDR3 in amino acids: CASSPGGGTDTQYF. CDR3 in DNA: TGTGCCAGCAGCCCCGGGGGGGGCACAGATACGCAGTATTTT.

This clonotype was detected only a few times. The V call is TRBV5-1, the J call TRBJ2-3; 9 bases match TRBD1. V lost 4 bases to trimming and J lost 5 bases; unmatched junction nucleotides: 8. This CDR3 has 15 residues. The V gene's germline CDR1 is SGHRS and CDR2 YFSETQ. This chain's CDR3 is CASSIRDRVGDTQYF. CDR3 nucleotide sequence: TGCGCCAGCAGCATCCGGGACAGGGTTGGAGATACGCAGTATTTT.

This clonotype has just a few counts. The genes are TRBV4-1 and TRBJ2-7; TRBD1 matches 9 bases. The CDR3 extends over 14 amino acids. The germline V gene encodes CDR1 MGHRA and CDR2 YSYEKL. The V and J ends lost 3 bases and 6 bases, in that order; junction bases with no gene match: 6. DNA for the CDR3: TGCGCCAGCAGCCAGCCGGGACAGGGACCCGAGCAGTACTTC. It translates to CASSQPGQGPEQYF.

About this clonotype itself: At one end the junction does not follow the germline gene, possibly because of a read error. The chain uses TRBV18 and TRBJ1-1, with D unresolved. CDR3 length: 12 residues. CDR1 is KGHSH, CDR2 LQKENI, per germline. The CDR3 coding sequence is TGTGCCAGCTCCCCACTCGACACTGAAGCTTTCTTT. The encoded protein is CASSPLDTEAFF.

V gene TRBV12-3 or TRBV12-4 combines with J gene TRBJ2-7, with 7 bases aligning to TRBD2. This CDR3 contains 15 residues. The J segment lost 1 base and the V segment lost 6 bases, leaving 9 bases of the junction unmatched. For the CDR3, the DNA is TGTGCCAGCAGCTTCCGGGGGGAGGGTTCCTACGAGCAGTACTTC. It yields the protein CASSFRGEGSYEQYF.

The chain combines TRBV11-2 with TRBJ2-1; possibly TRBD2 for D (5 bases). This CDR3 is 17 amino acids long. The V gene lost 2 bases and the J gene lost 0 bases, with 14 bases spanning the gap. Per germline, CDR1 SGHAT and CDR2 FQNNGV. DNA for the CDR3: TGTGCCAGCAGCTTATCTACTAGTCCCCTCTCCTACAATGAGCAGTTCTTC. It specifies CASSLSTSPLSYNEQFF. Supplemented by reference TRBV11-2 and TRBJ2-1, the full variable domain reads EAGVAQSPRYKIIEKRQSVAFWCNPISGHATLYWYQQILGQGPKLLIQFQNNGVVDDSQLPKDRFSAERLKGVDSTLKIQPAKLEDSAVYLCASSLSTSPLSYNEQFFGPGTRLTVL.

This clonotype was seen a handful of times. The chain carries TRBV5-8 and TRBJ2-3; D is perhaps TRBD1 (6 bases). Germline CDR1 and CDR2: SGHTS and YDEGEE. Trimming took 2 bases from V and 2 from J, leaving 12 bases between them. This CDR3 has 15 residues. CDR3 sequence: CASSFGQGHTDTQYF. The CDR3 DNA sequence: TGTGCCAGCAGCTTTGGTCAGGGACACACAGATACGCAGTATTTT.

The chain recombines TRBV29-1 with TRBJ2-7, with a weak D call TRBD2 (5 bases). CDR1 SQVTM and CDR2 ANQGSEA come from the germline V gene. Trimming removed 1 base from V and 6 bases from J, with 10 bases in between. This CDR3 contains 12 residues. The CDR3 DNA reads TGCAGCGTTGAAGTCGCAGCGGCCGAGCAGTACTTC. It encodes CSVEVAAAEQYF.